This T cell receptor beta chain was found in a study of OX40 agonist ivuxolimab in advanced cancers. Germline trimming cut 6 bases from V and 4 bases from J; bases unmatched to any gene: 7. Germline V gene data show CDR1 as ENHRY and CDR2 as SYGVKD. The CDR3 is made up of 14 amino acids. The assay was immunoSEQ multiplex PCR, and TCRdb's table has in-frame clones only and misses some. The sample lists nearly 85,000 clones; over 65% were seen once. Here the sequenced sample was CD4+ or CD8+ T cells sorted from blood, taken in a trial of the OX40 agonist ivuxolimab. This clonotype was sampled from an adult with an advanced solid tumor such as melanoma, head and neck, liver or kidney cancer. The rearrangement joins TRBV10-3 to TRBJ2-3; TRBD2 matches at 7 bases. CDR3 coding DNA: TGTGCCATCAGCAGTAGCGGGCGCTCAGATACGCAGTATTTT. Amino acids: CAISSSGRSDTQYF.